Below, one TCR beta chain is given with its context. The entry originates in a study of blood T cell repertoires in COVID-19. Study information: T cells, B-cell-depleted T cells, or PBMCs supplied cDNA or gDNA.

CDR1 MNHEY and CDR2 SVGAGI come from the germline V gene. Germline trimming cut 9 bases from V and 6 bases from J; bases unmatched to any gene: 10. The CDR3 has 15 amino acids. How the authors handled the data: Reference gene primers were amplified, and this amplification served to estimate nucleated cell counts. The table came from immunoSEQ multiplex PCR; TCRdb's copy has only in-frame clones and leaves some out. V, J and clone size are taken as reported in that table, and D and trimming were inferred from the DNA itself. The sample lists about 200,000 clones; roughly 94% were seen once. The rearrangement uses TRBV6-5 and TRBJ1-4; 10 bases are a match to TRBD1. This receptor was identified in a man in his thirties or forties with COVID-19, enrolled during active disease. The sequenced sample was peripheral blood. The CDR3 reads CASSSSGTGDEKLFF. In nucleotides, the CDR3 is TGTGCCAGTTCGTCTTCCGGGACAGGGGATGAAAAACTGTTTTTT.